This paragraph covers one TCR beta chain sequence. The antigen remains unidentified. Trimming removed 5 bases at V and 2 bases at J, with 16 bases between. This CDR3 has 16 amino acids. Germline V gene lookup returns CDR1 MNHNS and CDR2 SASEGT. Treatment specified: PENTA 11 planned treatment interruption arm or continuous ART arm. At least 5 million viable PBMCs were required per cryopreserved sample. From thawed PBMCs, naive CD4+ CD45RA+ CD45RO- T cells were sorted. This sample is part of a study of HIV-infected children after antiretroviral therapy interruption. Study-wide results and limits: Naive CD4+ CDR3 sharing between time points fell after interruption began. The CD45RA+ naive sort may contain some EMRA or stem memory cells.

A 3' RACE protocol on RNA, with unique molecular identifiers, produced the TCR library. TCRdb independently ran MiXCR on the 3' RACE reads; one entry per CDR3 protein. The repertoire holds approximately 95,000 distinct CDR3 sequences, about 7.2% seen once, with roughly 1% in the top ten. This material consisted of CD45RA+ CD4+ T cells from PBMCs, pooled from several time points, taken from a donor given antiretroviral therapy, either interrupted or continuous. Described subset: naive CD4+ CD45RA+ CD45RO- T cells. The J gene is TRBJ1-3, the V gene TRBV6-1; D ambiguous. The sequence was obtained from a pool of human donors with HIV. The CDR3 region has the DNA TGTGCCAGCAGTTCCATACCGAGGTCCCCTGGAAACACCATATATTTT. This gives the protein CASSSIPRSPGNTIYF.